Presented here are 2 T cell receptor beta chains from one specimen sequenced in a study of shared clonotypes between healthy human individuals. Method: immunoSEQ multiplex PCR; TCRdb's copy keeps in-frame clones and lacks some. The sample lists approximately 470,000 clones; about 78% were seen once. Sequencing was performed on PBMCs. These receptors were taken from a woman in her thirties or forties in good health. Some clones in this sample may be carry-over from other donors' samples.

V gene TRBV27 combines with J gene TRBJ2-5, with D possibly being TRBD1 (6 bases). Germline loops: CDR1 MNHEY, CDR2 SMNVEV (reference sequence). The germline V and J ends were trimmed by 5 bases and 5 bases, with 12 bases remaining between them. This CDR3 spans 13 amino acids. The CDR3 sequence: CASSHRVGETQYF. CDR3 DNA: TGTGCCAGCAGTCACAGGGTAGGGGAGACCCAGTACTTC.

This clone was seen more than once but under ten times. This chain uses TRBV2 with TRBJ1-4, with D tentatively TRBD1 (6 bases). Germline V gives CDR1 SNHLY, CDR2 FYNNEI. Trimming took off 4 bases at V and 1 base at J, with 7 bases between the two ends. The CDR3 spans 14 residues. The DNA of the CDR3 is TGTGCCAGCAGTGTAGGGGGAACTAATGAAAAACTGTTTTTT. It is translated as CASSVGGTNEKLFF.